One sample yielded the 25 T cell receptor beta chains listed below, sequenced in a study of beta chain features in type 1 diabetes. Every bit of the isolated RNA underwent reverse transcription, so sequencing read expressed TCRB transcripts. Assay used: immunoSEQ multiplex PCR; TCRdb lists only in-frame clones, some missing. The sample holds roughly 400,000 clones, more than 13% seen once. The specimen sequenced was naive CD4+ T cells from blood. These receptors all come from a woman between 18 and 29 years old in good health.

The rearrangement uses TRBV29-1 and TRBJ2-1; D remains unclear. V shed 7 bases and J shed 4 bases, with 5 bases lying between them. CDR1 and CDR2 (germline): SQVTM, ANQGSEA. The CDR3 length is 10 residues. CDR3 nucleotides: TGCAGCGCATCATACAATGAGCAGTTCTTC. This codes for CSASYNEQFF.

The rearrangement uses TRBV28 and TRBJ2-7, with 15 bases that match TRBD2. This CDR3 spans 16 amino acids. After removal of 5 bases from V and 4 bases from J, the junction contained 6 bases not matched to a gene. Per germline, CDR1 MDHEN and CDR2 SYDVKM. The CDR3 nucleotides are TGTGCCAGCAGTGTCTCCGGGACTAGCGGGAGGTACGAGCAGTACTTC. It encodes CASSVSGTSGRYEQYF.

This clone has a handful of counts. The genes are TRBV9 and TRBJ2-1; 7 bases agree with TRBD2. V lost 2 bases, J lost 7 bases, and 12 bases stayed unmatched. CDR3 length equals 16 residues. Germline lookup yields CDR1 SGDLS and CDR2 YYNGEE. CDR3 loop: CASSVGGAGVKNEQFF. The CDR3 bases are TGTGCCAGCAGCGTTGGAGGGGCGGGAGTTAAGAATGAGCAGTTCTTC.

This clone was observed a few times. The rearrangement uses TRBV7-2 and TRBJ2-3; 12 nucleotides align to TRBD2. V was pared by 5 bases and J by 6 bases, with 6 bases of the junction left unmatched. Germline V CDR1 and CDR2: SGHTA, FQGNSA. The CDR3 runs to 15 residues. The CDR3 reads CASSRRLAGDDTQYF. As DNA, the CDR3 is TGTGCCAGCAGCCGCCGACTAGCGGGAGACGATACGCAGTATTTT.

This chain links TRBV7-9 with TRBJ2-3; D is unclear. From germline, CDR1 is SEHNR and CDR2 FQNEAQ (reference sequence). V dropped 3 bases and J dropped 0 bases, with 7 bases sitting between them. The CDR3 totals 14 residues. CDR3 bases: TGTGCCAGCAGCTTCGCACAGAGCACAGATACGCAGTATTTT. Protein: CASSFAQSTDTQYF.

The chain combines TRBV29-1 with TRBJ2-1; 8 bases match TRBD1. The CDR3 spans 14 residues. J gave up 7 bases and V 2 bases, and 7 bases lay outside the gene matches. From germline, CDR1 is SQVTM and CDR2 ANQGSEA. The DNA of the CDR3 is TGCAGCGTTGAAAGCAGGGGGCGCGTGAATGAGCAGTTCTTC. The encoded protein is CSVESRGRVNEQFF.

The gene calls are TRBV5-1 and TRBJ2-5, with D possibly matching TRBD1 (5 bases). CDR3 length equals 13 residues. Germline values: CDR1 SGHRS, CDR2 YFSETQ. V lost 3 bases, J lost 7 bases, and 13 bases lay in between. This chain's CDR3 is CASSYGSGSTQYF. CDR3 in DNA: TGCGCCAGCAGCTATGGCTCAGGGTCGACCCAGTACTTC.

This clone was observed a handful of times. This chain joins TRBV18 and TRBJ2-5, with D perhaps TRBD1 (6 bases). This CDR3 has 13 residues. Trimming removed 7 bases at V and 2 bases at J, with 11 bases between. Per germline, CDR1 KGHSH and CDR2 LQKENI. CDR3 loop: CASCATGQETQYF. For the CDR3, the DNA is TGTGCCAGCTGTGCGACAGGTCAAGAGACCCAGTACTTC.

To note about this clone: The sample has other DNA sequences that encode this CDR3 too. The chain joins TRBV29-1 to TRBJ2-7; maybe TRBD1 (6 bases). CDR3 length: 12 residues. Germline V gives CDR1 SQVTM, CDR2 ANQGSEA. The ends were cut back, 4 bases at V and 0 bases at J, with 7 bases in the middle. The CDR3 here is CSVGTVSYEQYF. The CDR3, as DNA: TGCAGCGTTGGGACAGTCTCCTACGAGCAGTACTTC.

CDR3 in DNA: TGTGCCAGCAGCTTGTCCGCTGCGGGTTCCTCCTACGAGCAGTACTTC. Its protein is CASSLSAAGSSYEQYF. The chain employs TRBV7-9 and TRBJ2-7, with TRBD2 as a possible D gene (5 bases). The CDR3 spans 16 residues. Trimming removed 3 bases from V and 0 bases from J, with 15 bases in between. Germline CDR1 is SEHNR and CDR2 is FQNEAQ (reference sequence).

A few counts support this clone. The chain joins TRBV7-9 to TRBJ2-7; 7 bases are shared with TRBD2. The CDR3 is made up of 14 amino acids. CDR1 and CDR2 (germline): SEHNR, FQNEAQ (reference sequence). The J segment lost 6 bases and the V segment lost 0 bases, leaving 5 bases of the junction unmatched. The CDR3 region has the DNA TGTGCCAGCAGCTTAGCAGCGGGAATCTTCGAGCAGTACTTC. Encoded protein: CASSLAAGIFEQYF. The full variable domain, with the rest looked up from reference TRBV7-9 and TRBJ2-7, is DTGVSQNPRHKITKRGQNVTFRCDPISEHNRLYWYRQTLGQGPEFLTYFQNEAQLEKSRLLSDRFSAERPKGSFSTLEIQRTEQGDSAMYLCASSLAAGIFEQYFGPGTRLTVT.

This chain connects TRBV30 to TRBJ1-2, with 7 positions matching TRBD1. The trim removed 1 base at V and 4 bases at J, leaving 12 bases unmatched. In germline, CDR1 is GTSNPN, CDR2 SVGIG (reference sequence). The CDR3 totals 16 residues. The CDR3 region has the DNA TGTGCCTGGAGTGGTATGCGGGCAGGGGGGAGCTATGGCTACACCTTC. Encoded protein: CAWSGMRAGGSYGYTF.

This chain uses TRBV18 with TRBJ2-7; D perhaps matches TRBD2 (5 bases). CDR3 size: 14 residues. Per the germline V gene, CDR1 is KGHSH and CDR2 is LQKENI. Trimming left V 5 bases short and J 0 bases short, with 11 bases between. CDR3 sequence (DNA): TGTGCCAGCTCAGGAAGCGGCAGCTCCTACGAGCAGTACTTC. Encoded protein: CASSGSGSSYEQYF.

V gene TRBV9 combines with J gene TRBJ2-7; D may be TRBD2 (6 bases). V was pared by 3 bases and J by 6 bases, with 16 bases between. CDR1 and CDR2 (germline): SGDLS, YYNGEE. This CDR3 is built from 14 residues. CDR3 DNA: TGTGCCAGCAGCGCGGCGGGAAGGAGGACCGAGCAGTACTTC. Its translation: CASSAAGRRTEQYF.

This clone was recorded a few times. Additional DNA sequences in this sample encode the identical CDR3. The J gene is TRBJ2-7, the V gene TRBV5-1; no clear D. The length of the CDR3 is 14 residues. Germline CDR1 and CDR2: SGHRS and YFSETQ. V dropped 0 bases and J dropped 1 base, with 8 bases sitting between them. CDR3 amino acids: CASSLAETSYEQYF. CDR3 nucleotides: TGCGCCAGCAGCTTGGCCGAGACTTCCTACGAGCAGTACTTC.

V usage is TRBV29-1 and J usage is TRBJ2-2; TRBD1 is a possible D gene (6 bases). There are 13 residues in the CDR3. Trimming pared 5 bases from V and 2 bases from J, leaving 9 bases between. CDR1 is SQVTM, CDR2 ANQGSEA, per germline. CDR3 region: CSVLGTNTGELFF. DNA for the CDR3: TGCAGCGTTTTAGGGACAAACACCGGGGAGCTGTTTTTT.

This chain uses TRBV9 with TRBJ2-1, with no clear D. The CDR3 has 13 amino acids. V gave up 3 bases and J gave up 9 bases, with 13 bases separating them. CDR1 is SGDLS, CDR2 YYNGEE, per germline. For the CDR3, the DNA is TGTGCCAGCAGCGCTCTGACTGCGGCTGAGCAGTTCTTC. Encoded protein: CASSALTAAEQFF.

This chain connects TRBV6-5 to TRBJ1-4; D is unclear. Trimming shortened V by 0 bases and J by 7 bases, and 6 bases separated the two germline ends. Germline V gene data show CDR1 as MNHEY and CDR2 as SVGAGI. This CDR3 comprises 13 residues. For the CDR3, the DNA is TGTGCCAGCAGTTACTCGTACGGTGAAAAACTGTTTTTT. Residues: CASSYSYGEKLFF.

The chain is built from TRBV29-1 and TRBJ2-7, with D tentatively TRBD2 (6 bases). Germline loops: CDR1 SQVTM, CDR2 ANQGSEA. Between the trimmed V and J ends, which lost 7 bases and 0 bases, there was a span of 13 bases. The CDR3 has 13 residues. The chain's CDR3 is CSAHGGTSYEQYF. The CDR3 DNA sequence: TGCAGCGCACATGGAGGGACCTCCTACGAGCAGTACTTC.

This clone was observed a few times. J is TRBJ2-1 and V is TRBV4-1; 7 bases map to TRBD2. Trimming cost V 0 bases and J 5 bases; bases outside gene matches: 4. The CDR3 loop spans 15 amino acids. In germline, CDR1 is MGHRA, CDR2 YSYEKL. In DNA form, the CDR3 reads TGCGCCAGCAGCCAAGATCCGGGGGGTGACAATGAGCAGTTCTTC. Amino acids: CASSQDPGGDNEQFF.

The chain combines TRBV28 with TRBJ2-7; TRBD2 aligns across 12 bases. This CDR3 region has 15 residues. CDR1 is MDHEN, CDR2 SYDVKM, per germline. With V trimmed by 1 base and J by 2 bases, 0 bases remained unmatched. CDR3 sequence (DNA): TGTGCCAGCAGTTTATCTAGCGGGAGGGCCTACGAGCAGTACTTC. Its translation is CASSLSSGRAYEQYF.

J is TRBJ1-5 and V is TRBV5-4; D not resolved. V was pared by 4 bases and J by 4 bases, with 6 bases between. Germline V gene lookup returns CDR1 SGHNT and CDR2 YYREEE (reference sequence). This CDR3 region has 12 residues. The CDR3 sequence: CASSRENQPQHF. The CDR3 bases are TGTGCCAGCAGCAGAGAAAATCAGCCCCAGCATTTT.

CDR3 nucleotide sequence: TGTGCCACCAGCAGAGACCCAGCGCCAGATACGCAGTATTTT. This encodes CATSRDPAPDTQYF. This sequence joins TRBV15 and TRBJ2-3; D is undetermined. Germline V lookup: CDR1 LNHNV, CDR2 YYDKDF (reference sequence). Trimming removed 0 bases at V and 4 bases at J, with 8 bases between. CDR3 length: 14 residues.

This clone was seen a few times. The rearrangement joins TRBV5-4 to TRBJ2-4, with 9 bases aligning to TRBD1. Germline lookup yields CDR1 SGHNT and CDR2 YYREEE (reference sequence). This CDR3 has 14 amino acids. The trim removed 3 bases at V and 7 bases at J, leaving 5 bases unmatched. The CDR3 sequence: CASSSGDRVNIQYF. The CDR3 nucleotides read TGTGCCAGCAGCTCGGGGGACAGGGTTAACATTCAGTACTTC.

This clone appeared a few times. This sequence joins TRBV30 and TRBJ1-2; unclear D gene. Looked up from germline, CDR1 is GTSNPN and CDR2 is SVGIG (reference sequence). The CDR3 consists of 14 residues. Trimming took off 1 base at V and 8 bases at J, with 17 bases between the two ends. The CDR3 region is CAWSAAIHSRGYTF. In nucleotides, the CDR3 is TGTGCCTGGAGTGCAGCGATACATTCTAGGGGCTACACCTTC.